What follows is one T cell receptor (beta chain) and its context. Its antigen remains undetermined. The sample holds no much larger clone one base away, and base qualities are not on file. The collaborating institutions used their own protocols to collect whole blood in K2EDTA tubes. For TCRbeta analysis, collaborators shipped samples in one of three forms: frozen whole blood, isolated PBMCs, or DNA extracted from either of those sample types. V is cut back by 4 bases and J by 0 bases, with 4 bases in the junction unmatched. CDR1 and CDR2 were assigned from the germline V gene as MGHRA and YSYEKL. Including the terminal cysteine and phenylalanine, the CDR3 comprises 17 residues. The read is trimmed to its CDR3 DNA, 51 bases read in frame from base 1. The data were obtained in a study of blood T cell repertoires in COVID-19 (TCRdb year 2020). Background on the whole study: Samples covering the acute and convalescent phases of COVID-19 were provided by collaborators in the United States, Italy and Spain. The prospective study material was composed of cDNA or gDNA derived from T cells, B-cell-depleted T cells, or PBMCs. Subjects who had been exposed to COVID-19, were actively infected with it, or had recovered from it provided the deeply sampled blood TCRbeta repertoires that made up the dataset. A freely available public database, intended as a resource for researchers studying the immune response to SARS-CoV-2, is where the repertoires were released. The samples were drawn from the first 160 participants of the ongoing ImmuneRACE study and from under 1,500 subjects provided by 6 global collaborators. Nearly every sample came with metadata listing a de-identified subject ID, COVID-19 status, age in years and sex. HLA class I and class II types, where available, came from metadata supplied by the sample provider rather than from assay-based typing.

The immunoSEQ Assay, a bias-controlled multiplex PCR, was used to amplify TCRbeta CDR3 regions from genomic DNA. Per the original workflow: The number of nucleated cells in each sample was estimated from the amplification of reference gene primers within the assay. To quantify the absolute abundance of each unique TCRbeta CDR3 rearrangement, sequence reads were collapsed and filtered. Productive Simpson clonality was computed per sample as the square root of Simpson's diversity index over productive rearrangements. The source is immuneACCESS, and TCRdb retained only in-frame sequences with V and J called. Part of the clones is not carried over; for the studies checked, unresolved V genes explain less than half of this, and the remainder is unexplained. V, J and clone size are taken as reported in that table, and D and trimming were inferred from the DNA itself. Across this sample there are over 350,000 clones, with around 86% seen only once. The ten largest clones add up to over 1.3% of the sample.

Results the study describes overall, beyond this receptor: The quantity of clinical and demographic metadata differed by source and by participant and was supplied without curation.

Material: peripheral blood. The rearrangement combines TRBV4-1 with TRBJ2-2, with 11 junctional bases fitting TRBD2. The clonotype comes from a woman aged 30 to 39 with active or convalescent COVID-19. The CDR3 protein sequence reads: CASSPQTSGANTGELFF. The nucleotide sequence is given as TGCGCCAGCAGCCCCCAGACTAGCGGGGCGAACACCGGGGAGCTGTTTTTT.